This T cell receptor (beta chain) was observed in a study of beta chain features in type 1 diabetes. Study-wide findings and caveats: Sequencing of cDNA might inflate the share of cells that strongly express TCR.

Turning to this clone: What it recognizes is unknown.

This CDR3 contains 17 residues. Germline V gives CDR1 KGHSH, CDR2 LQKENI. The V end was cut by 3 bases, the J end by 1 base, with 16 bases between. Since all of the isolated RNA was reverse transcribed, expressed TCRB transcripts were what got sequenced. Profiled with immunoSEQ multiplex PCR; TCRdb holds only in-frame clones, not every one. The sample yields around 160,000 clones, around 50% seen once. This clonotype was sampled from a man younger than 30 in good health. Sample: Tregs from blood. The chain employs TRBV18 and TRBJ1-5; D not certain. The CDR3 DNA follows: TGTGCCAGCTCACCGATAAGCCCGGGTGCGAGCAATCAGCCCCAGCATTTT. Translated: CASSPISPGASNQPQHF.